These T cell receptor beta chains were read from a single sample in a study of blood T cell repertoires in COVID-19. Generated by immunoSEQ multiplex PCR, the TCRdb table keeps only in-frame clones and is missing some. The table lists 230,000 or so clones, around 81% of them singletons. Sequenced sample: peripheral blood. These receptors all come from a man aged 45-60 years with active or convalescent COVID-19. CDR3s include the opening cysteine and the closing phenylalanine or tryptophan. D genes are given only for firm matches. Rows give clone size only sometimes, using once, few, many, or a class for an expanded clone.

size	D	V	J	DNA	CDR3
NA	TRBD1	TRBV7-2	TRBJ2-5	TGTGCCAGCAGTCTATACAGGGGAGAGACCCAGTACTTC	CASSLYRGETQYF
NA	NA	TRBV6-5	TRBJ2-3	TGTGCCAGCAGCCCGACTCCCAGCACAGATACGCAGTATTTT	CASSPTPSTDTQYF
NA	TRBD2	TRBV7-9	TRBJ2-3	TGTGCCAGCAGCTTAGTGGGAGGGAATACGCAGTATTTT	CASSLVGGNTQYF
NA	TRBD1	TRBV4-2	TRBJ2-7	TGTGCCAGCAGCCAGTCTACAGGGGGGAACTCCTACGAGCAGTACTTC	CASSQSTGGNSYEQYF
NA	NA	TRBV6-1	TRBJ1-1	TGTGCCAGCAGTGAAAGAGGGGGAAACACTGAAGCTTTCTTT	CASSERGGNTEAFF
NA	NA	TRBV13	TRBJ1-1	TGTGCCAGCAGGGTAAGAGGGACTGAAGCTTTCTTT	CASRVRGTEAFF
NA	NA	TRBV4-1	TRBJ2-2	TGCGCCAGCAGCCAAGATTCCTTGGGGGCAGGCGGGGAGCTGTTTTTT	CASSQDSLGAGGELFF
once	NA	TRBV29-1	TRBJ1-2	TGCAGCGTTGCCCCTGGGCCTGGCTACACCTTC	CSVAPGPGYTF
NA	NA	TRBV5-5	TRBJ1-1	TGTGCCAGCAGCCCGGCGGGGAGGGTAGTGGCTTTCTTT	CASSPAGRVVAFF
NA	NA	TRBV18	TRBJ2-5	TGTGCCAGCTCACCCCGACAACCCCAAGAGACCCAGTACTTC	CASSPRQPQETQYF
NA	NA	TRBV6-5	TRBJ2-1	TGTGCCAGCAAACCACTGAGCTCCTACAATGAGCAGTTCTTC	CASKPLSSYNEQFF
NA	NA	TRBV6-5	TRBJ2-7	TGTGCCAGCAGCGGCGAGGGTAATCGGGAGCAGTACTTC	CASSGEGNREQYF
NA	TRBD1	TRBV11-3	TRBJ1-1	TGTGCCAGCAGCTTAGATAGCCGGACAGGGGCCGAAGCTTTCTTT	CASSLDSRTGAEAFF
NA	TRBD1	TRBV6-5	TRBJ2-7	TGTGCCAGCAGTTACCGGACAGGGGGGTACGAGCAGTACTTC	CASSYRTGGYEQYF
NA	TRBD1	TRBV6-4	TRBJ2-5	TGTGCCAGCAGTGAGGACAGGAACTCTCGGACCCAGTACTTC	CASSEDRNSRTQYF
NA	NA	TRBV18	TRBJ1-4	TGTGCCGGCACCAGGGGTAATGAAAAACTGTTTTTT	CAGTRGNEKLFF
NA	NA	TRBV2	TRBJ2-4	TGTGCCAGCAGGAGGCAAGATGGAGCCAAAAACATTCAGTACTTC	CASRRQDGAKNIQYF
NA	TRBD2	TRBV30	TRBJ2-5	TGTGCCTGGAGTGCCGGACTAGCGTTAGAGACCCAGTACTTC	CAWSAGLALETQYF
NA	TRBD1	TRBV7-9	TRBJ1-1	TGTGCCAGCAGCTCGCACAGGGGAATGAACACTGAAGCTTTCTTT	CASSSHRGMNTEAFF
NA	TRBD2	TRBV7-2	TRBJ2-1	TGTGCCAGCAGCTTAGAACTAGCGGGGGGATATGAGCAGTTCTTC	CASSLELAGGYEQFF
many	TRBD1	TRBV5-5	TRBJ1-6	TGTGCCAGCAGTCTGACAGGGCGGGATTCACCCCTCCACTTT	CASSLTGRDSPLHF
NA	NA	TRBV28	TRBJ1-4	TGTGCCAGCAGATCAGGGCGTTGGAATGAAAAACTGTTTTTT	CASRSGRWNEKLFF
NA	TRBD1	TRBV5-8	TRBJ1-6	TGTGCCAGCAGCTTGCGTGACAGGGGGCCTTCCGAAGTGTCACCCCTCCACTTT	CASSLRDRGPSEVSPLHF
NA	TRBD1	TRBV15	TRBJ2-5	TGTGCCACCAGCGGGGACAGGGGCTGGGGGGAGACCCAGTACTTC	CATSGDRGWGETQYF
NA	TRBD1	TRBV19	TRBJ1-1	TGTGCCAGTAGTACTTCCCGGGACAGGGTTGGAAACACTGAAGCTTTCTTT	CASSTSRDRVGNTEAFF
NA	NA	TRBV5-1	TRBJ2-5	TGCGCCAGCAGCCCGGCTCTAGGACAGCAAGAGACCCAGTACTTC	CASSPALGQQETQYF
NA	NA	TRBV19	TRBJ2-2	TGTGCCAGTAGTACCTCCAGGGTCACCGGGGAGCTGTTTTTT	CASSTSRVTGELFF
once	NA	TRBV7-9	TRBJ2-1	TGTGCCAGCAGCTCCCGGGACTACAATGAGCAGTTCTTC	CASSSRDYNEQFF
NA	NA	TRBV10-2	TRBJ1-1	TGCGCCAGCAGGTTGACAGAAAGGACTGAAGCTTTCTTT	CASRLTERTEAFF
once	NA	TRBV15	TRBJ2-2	TGTGCCACCAGCAGAGGGTATAGTCTCACCGGGGAGCTGTTTTTT	CATSRGYSLTGELFF
NA	TRBD2	TRBV29-1	TRBJ2-3	TGCAGCGTTGCTAGCGGGGCGGATACGCAGTATTTT	CSVASGADTQYF
NA	TRBD2	TRBV11-2	TRBJ2-2	TGTGCCAGCAGCTTAGATAGGGGACTAGCGGGGGTCCCGAACACCGGGGAGCTGTTTTTT	CASSLDRGLAGVPNTGELFF
NA	TRBD2	TRBV7-2	TRBJ2-3	TGTGCCAGCAGCCCAAGACCCGGGGGGGCCGGAGATACGCAGTATTTT	CASSPRPGGAGDTQYF
NA	TRBD1	TRBV5-1	TRBJ1-2	TGCGCCAGCAGCTTTGAGGGGGCCGACTATGGCTACACCTTC	CASSFEGADYGYTF
NA	NA	TRBV20-1	TRBJ2-1	TGCAGTGCCCCAATAGCGGATTCGCAGTTCTTC	CSAPIADSQFF
NA	TRBD2	TRBV19	TRBJ2-1	TGTGCCAGTAGTACCAGCGGGGGGGAGCAGTTCTTC	CASSTSGGEQFF
few	NA	TRBV11-2	TRBJ2-7	TGTGCCAGCAGCTTCTCGGGATCCTACGAGCAGTACTTC	CASSFSGSYEQYF
NA	NA	TRBV4-1	TRBJ2-7	TGCGCCAGCAGCCAAGAGGGGGGAGTCTCCTACGAGCAGTACTTC	CASSQEGGVSYEQYF
few	NA	TRBV19	TRBJ2-7	TGTGCCAGTAGTATTCAATCCAGGGGAATCTCCGAGCAGTACTTC	CASSIQSRGISEQYF
NA	NA	TRBV30	TRBJ2-7	TGTGCCTGGAGACTTAGGACATCCTACGAGCAGTACTTC	CAWRLRTSYEQYF
NA	NA	TRBV19	TRBJ1-3	TGTGCCAGTACCACTCCGACAGCCGGAAACACCATATATTTT	CASTTPTAGNTIYF